What follows are 32 T cell receptor beta chains derived from one specimen sequenced in a study of blood T cell repertoires in COVID-19. Repertoires were generated with immunoSEQ multiplex PCR, while TCRdb's copy carries only in-frame clones and drops some. The sample lists around 200,000 clones; approximately 92% were seen once. Source material: PBMCs or T cells enriched from blood (not recorded which). The receptors originated from a woman aged 40 to 55 with acute COVID-19.

V is TRBV19 and J is TRBJ1-3; D gene unclear. The germline V gene has CDR1 LNHDA and CDR2 SQIVND (reference sequence). This CDR3 has 14 amino acids. Trimming took off 3 bases at V and 0 bases at J, with 6 bases between the two ends. CDR3 sequence reads: CASSIQFSGNTIYF. CDR3 coding DNA: TGTGCCAGTAGTATCCAGTTCTCTGGAAACACCATATATTTT.

The chain is built from TRBV7-8 and TRBJ1-6; no firm D call. Between the trimmed V and J ends, which lost 4 bases and 7 bases, there was a span of 11 bases. This CDR3 spans 14 amino acids. Germline CDR1 and CDR2: SGHVS and FQNEAQ. In DNA form, the CDR3 reads TGTGCCAGCAGCTCAACGACGGGAAATTCACCCCTCCACTTT. It specifies CASSSTTGNSPLHF. The complete variable domain, with remaining parts taken from reference TRBV7-8 and TRBJ1-6, reads GAGVSQSPRYKVAKRGQDVALRCDPISGHVSLFWYQQALGQGPEFLTYFQNEAQLDKSGLPSDRFFAERPEGSVSTLKIQRTQQEDSAVYLCASSSTTGNSPLHFGNGTRLTVT.

The chain links TRBV28 to TRBJ2-7; tentatively, D is TRBD2 (6 bases). This CDR3 is built from 13 residues. Per the germline V gene, CDR1 is MDHEN and CDR2 is SYDVKM. V gave up 5 bases and J gave up 6 bases, with 14 bases separating them. This CDR3 is CASSTPTRSEQYF. In nucleotides, the CDR3 is TGTGCCAGCAGTACCCCGACTAGATCCGAGCAGTACTTC.

About this clone itself: One end of the junction does not line up with germline, which may come from a read error. The rearrangement joins TRBV2 to TRBJ1-1, with unresolved D. Per the germline V gene, CDR1 is SNHLY and CDR2 is FYNNEI. The CDR3 is 13 amino acids. CDR3 in DNA: TGTGCCAGCAGTGAAGCGGAGGTTTCTGACGCTTTCTTT. Protein sequence: CASSEAEVSDAFF.

V usage is TRBV4-2 and J usage is TRBJ2-7, with TRBD2 matching 15 bases. This CDR3 has 19 amino acids. Trimming at V came to 4 bases and at J to 4 bases, leaving 14 bases not matched to a gene. Germline CDR1 and CDR2: LGHNA and YNFKEQ. CDR3 loop: CASSPFGLAGGPGSYEQYF. CDR3 nucleotides: TGTGCCAGCAGCCCCTTCGGACTAGCGGGGGGGCCCGGTTCTTACGAGCAGTACTTC.

This clone was counted between two and nine times. DNA of the CDR3: TGTGCCAGCAGCCGGGGCAGTGAAGCTTTCTTT. Amino acid sequence: CASSRGSEAFF. V and J are TRBV6-2 or TRBV6-3 and TRBJ1-1; maybe TRBD1 (5 bases). The CDR3 loop spans 11 amino acids. CDR1 is MNHEY and CDR2 is SVGEGT in the germline V gene. The germline V and J ends were trimmed by 6 bases and 7 bases, with 9 bases remaining between them.

The chain is built from TRBV28 and TRBJ2-7, with 9 bases matching TRBD1. CDR1 and CDR2 from the germline V gene are MDHEN and SYDVKM. V gave up 5 bases and J gave up 8 bases; unmatched junction bases: 16. This CDR3 spans 16 amino acids. The CDR3 sequence: CASSTLQGANDIKQYF. The CDR3 coding sequence is TGTGCCAGCAGTACACTACAGGGGGCTAATGATATCAAGCAGTACTTC.

The chain recombines TRBV5-8 with TRBJ2-2, with TRBD1 matching over 9 bases. The germline V gene encodes CDR1 SGHTS and CDR2 YDEGEE. The CDR3 is 15 amino acids. V shed 6 bases and J 3 bases; nucleotides not matched to a gene: 6. CDR3 residues: CASIRTGVYTGELFF. The DNA for the CDR3 is TGTGCCAGCATCCGGACAGGGGTCTACACCGGGGAGCTGTTTTTT.

The chain has TRBV30 and TRBJ1-1, with D perhaps TRBD1 (5 bases). Germline V gene data show CDR1 as GTSNPN and CDR2 as SVGIG (reference sequence). CDR3 length equals 14 residues. Deletions cut 2 bases from V and 4 bases from J, with 14 bases between. The CDR3, as DNA: TGTGCCTGGAGTCACGGGGGTTTTAGCACTGAAGCTTTCTTT. Protein: CAWSHGGFSTEAFF.

The chain couples TRBV7-2 to TRBJ2-3, with 13 nucleotides matching TRBD2. This CDR3 region has 16 residues. The V gene's germline CDR1 is SGHTA and CDR2 FQGNSA. V trimming: 5 bases; J trimming: 4 bases; junction bases outside the gene matches: 6. The CDR3: CASSITLAGGPDTQYF. The CDR3 DNA is TGTGCCAGCAGCATCACACTAGCGGGAGGGCCAGATACGCAGTATTTT. Using reference TRBV7-2 and TRBJ2-3 for the parts outside the CDR3, the full variable domain is GAGVSQSPSNKVTEKGKDVELRCDPISGHTALYWYRQSLGQGLEFLIYFQGNSAPDKSGLPSDRFSAERTGGSVSTLTIQRTQQEDSAVYLCASSITLAGGPDTQYFGPGTRLTVL.

The sample holds a few counts of this clone. The chain links TRBV12-3 or TRBV12-4 to TRBJ2-7; the D is unclear. The CDR3 is made up of 12 amino acids. V lost 6 bases to trimming and J lost 6 bases, with 12 bases between them. Here the CDR3 reads CASSLVSREQYF. The CDR3 nucleotides are TGTGCCAGCAGCCTCGTCTCTCGCGAGCAGTACTTC.

V and J are TRBV5-6 and TRBJ2-3, with D possibly matching TRBD1 (6 bases). This CDR3 contains 15 residues. V lost 0 bases and J 1 base, leaving 9 bases between the germline ends. The germline V gene has CDR1 SGHDT and CDR2 YYEEEE. The CDR3 DNA is TGTGCCAGCAGCTTGGGAGCAGGGGGCACAGATACGCAGTATTTT. It encodes CASSLGAGGTDTQYF.

The chain recombines TRBV15 with TRBJ2-5; 7 bases align to TRBD1. Germline lookup yields CDR1 LNHNV and CDR2 YYDKDF (reference sequence). V dropped 6 bases and J dropped 3; count of bases not matched to a gene: 10. The CDR3 is 15 residues long. The CDR3 coding sequence is TGTGCCACCAGAAACCGCGACAGGGTAGAAGAGACCCAGTACTTC. Protein product: CATRNRDRVEETQYF. The whole variable domain, remainder taken from reference TRBV15 and TRBJ2-5, is DAMVIQNPRYQVTQFGKPVTLSCSQTLNHNVMYWYQQKSSQAPKLLFHYYDKDFNNEADTPDNFQSRRPNTSFCFLDIRSPGLGDTAMYLCATRNRDRVEETQYFGPGTRLLVL.

This clone was seen once. This sequence joins TRBV5-1 and TRBJ2-2; the match to TRBD1 covers 12 bases. The CDR3 loop spans 17 amino acids. Trimming removed 4 bases from V and 4 bases from J; junction bases left unmatched: 8. Germline V gene lookup returns CDR1 SGHRS and CDR2 YFSETQ. The CDR3 DNA reads as TGCGCCAGCAGCAAGGGACAGGGGGCGCGGGGCACCGGGGAGCTGTTTTTT. It yields the protein CASSKGQGARGTGELFF.

This rearrangement joins TRBV2 to TRBJ1-5; TRBD1 might be the D (5 bases). V was trimmed by 2 bases and J by 5 bases, leaving 10 bases between them. Germline V gives CDR1 SNHLY, CDR2 FYNNEI. This CDR3 has 14 residues. The CDR3 loop is CASSESGRDQPQHF. CDR3 nucleotide sequence: TGTGCCAGCAGTGAATCGGGCAGGGATCAGCCCCAGCATTTT.

The rearrangement links TRBV5-1 to TRBJ2-3; D is undetermined. This CDR3 comprises 16 residues. The germline gives CDR1 SGHRS, CDR2 YFSETQ. Trimming removed 0 bases at V and 2 bases at J, with 13 bases between. CDR3 in amino acids: CASSLAPRFSTDTQYF. CDR3 coding DNA: TGCGCCAGCAGCTTGGCGCCTAGGTTTTCCACAGATACGCAGTATTTT. Together with reference TRBV5-1 and TRBJ2-3, the CDR3 gives the full variable domain: KAGVTQTPRYLIKTRGQQVTLSCSPISGHRSVSWYQQTPGQGLQFLFEYFSETQRNKGNFPGRFSGRQFSNSRSEMNVSTLELGDSALYLCASSLAPRFSTDTQYFGPGTRLTVL.

The rearrangement uses TRBV7-2 and TRBJ2-2, with D unclear. V dropped 2 bases and J dropped 5 bases, with 6 bases sitting between them. The germline CDR1 and CDR2 sequences are SGHTA and FQGNSA. The CDR3 spans 13 residues. This CDR3 is CASSLSRTGELFF. The DNA of the CDR3 is TGTGCCAGCAGCTTAAGTAGAACCGGGGAGCTGTTTTTT.

The V gene is TRBV3-1 (or the pseudogene TRBV3-2), the J gene TRBJ2-3; 7 nucleotides agree with TRBD2. Germline V CDR1 and CDR2: LGHDT, YNNKEL (reference sequence). V lost 0 bases and J lost 7; bases outside the gene matches: 7. The CDR3 consists of 15 residues. The DNA for the CDR3 is TGTGCCAGCAGCCAAGATGGGAGGGGATTAAATACGCAGTATTTT. This encodes CASSQDGRGLNTQYF.

The V call is TRBV11-2, the J call TRBJ2-2, with 10 bases lining up with TRBD2. The CDR3 consists of 16 residues. Per the germline V gene, CDR1 is SGHAT and CDR2 is FQNNGV. The junction had 10 bases not matched to a gene; V was cut back by 5 bases and J by 7 bases. The CDR3 here is CASSPRASGSNGELFF. In DNA form, the CDR3 reads TGTGCCAGCAGCCCCCGGGCTAGCGGGAGTAACGGGGAGCTGTTTTTT.

J is TRBJ1-5 and V is TRBV7-2; D might be TRBD1 (5 bases). The V gene's germline CDR1 is SGHTA and CDR2 FQGNSA. V dropped 4 bases and J dropped 0 bases, with 16 bases sitting between them. The CDR3 totals 17 residues. The CDR3: CASSWRALGGSNQPQHF. CDR3 nucleotides: TGTGCCAGCAGCTGGAGGGCGCTGGGGGGTAGCAATCAGCCCCAGCATTTT.

The J gene is TRBJ1-1, the V gene TRBV29-1, with D perhaps matching TRBD1 (6 bases). The CDR3 runs to 15 residues. Germline CDR1 SQVTM, CDR2 ANQGSEA. The V end was cut by 3 bases, the J end by 4 bases, with 18 bases between. The CDR3 here is CSVDFPQGSATEAFF. The DNA for the CDR3 is TGCAGCGTTGATTTCCCGCAGGGGTCGGCCACTGAAGCTTTCTTT. Full variable domain (missing parts from reference TRBV29-1 and TRBJ1-1): SAVISQKPSRDICQRGTSLTIQCQVDSQVTMMFWYRQQPGQSLTLIATANQGSEATYESGFVIDKFPISRPNLTFSTLTVSNMSPEDSSIYLCSVDFPQGSATEAFFGQGTRLTVV.

This chain joins TRBV11-3 and TRBJ2-1, with TRBD1 identical over 8 bases. In germline, CDR1 is SGHNT, CDR2 YENEEA. CDR3 size: 17 residues. The junction had 5 bases not matched to a gene; V was cut back by 1 base and J by 0 bases. As DNA, the CDR3 is TGTGCCAGCAGCTTAGGCCGGGACAGGAGCTCCTACAATGAGCAGTTCTTC. Translating gives CASSLGRDRSSYNEQFF.

J is TRBJ1-2 and V is TRBV5-1, with no clear D. The CDR3 extends over 15 amino acids. Trimming removed 0 bases at V and 1 base at J, with 10 bases between. The germline gives CDR1 SGHRS, CDR2 YFSETQ. The CDR3 is CASSLAARVNYGYTF. CDR3 coding DNA: TGCGCCAGCAGCTTGGCGGCTAGAGTTAACTATGGCTACACCTTC.

The V gene is TRBV5-1, the J gene TRBJ2-2; 8 bases align to TRBD2. The V segment lost 9 bases and the J segment 0 bases; nucleotides outside the gene matches: 1. Germline assignment: CDR1 SGHRS and CDR2 YFSETQ. The CDR3 loop spans 13 amino acids. The CDR3 spells CATTSANTGELFF. CDR3 nucleotide sequence: TGCGCCACGACTAGCGCGAACACCGGGGAGCTGTTTTTT.

The chain employs TRBV2 and TRBJ1-5; D is undetermined. In germline, CDR1 is SNHLY, CDR2 FYNNEI. CDR3 length: 13 residues. V was shortened by 7 bases and J by 4 bases, with 11 bases between the two germline ends. CDR3 bases: TGTGCCAGCATCTGGGCAGAAAATCAGCCCCAGCATTTT. Amino acids: CASIWAENQPQHF.

This clone was counted a single time. The rearrangement joins TRBV21-1 to TRBJ1-1; no DNA check was done on the table's D call, TRBD1. TRBV21-1 is a recognized pseudogene. The CDR3 contains 15 residues. CDR3 protein: CASSKDKGANTEAFF. CDR3 sequence (DNA): TGTGCCAGCAGCAAAGATAAGGGGGCGAACACTGAAGCTTTCTTT.

The chain couples TRBV28 to TRBJ1-6; TRBD1 might be the D (6 bases). This CDR3 has 17 residues. Germline V gene sequence: CDR1 MDHEN, CDR2 SYDVKM. The V end was cut by 4 bases, the J end by 6 bases, with 19 bases between. The CDR3 reads CASSSGLRGRGNSPLHF. For the CDR3, the DNA is TGTGCCAGCAGTTCCGGTTTAAGGGGGAGGGGTAATTCACCCCTCCACTTT.

The V and J genes are TRBV12-5 and TRBJ1-1, with 12 bases that match TRBD1. The CDR3 has 15 residues. Trimming at V came to 5 bases and at J to 4 bases, leaving 5 bases not matched to a gene. Germline assignment: CDR1 LGHNT and CDR2 FRNRAP. CDR3 sequence: CASGGTGGLSTEAFF. CDR3 bases: TGTGCTAGTGGTGGGACAGGGGGCTTGAGCACTGAAGCTTTCTTT.

The rearrangement uses TRBV5-1 and TRBJ1-6; TRBD1 is a possible D gene (6 bases). This CDR3 spans 13 amino acids. V was trimmed by 0 bases and J by 10 bases, leaving 8 bases between them. Germline V gives CDR1 SGHRS, CDR2 YFSETQ. In DNA, the CDR3 is TGCGCCAGCAGCTTGGGGGACAACTCACCCCTCCACTTT. Translating gives CASSLGDNSPLHF. Based on the CDR3 plus reference TRBV5-1 and TRBJ1-6, the full variable domain is KAGVTQTPRYLIKTRGQQVTLSCSPISGHRSVSWYQQTPGQGLQFLFEYFSETQRNKGNFPGRFSGRQFSNSRSEMNVSTLELGDSALYLCASSLGDNSPLHFGNGTRLTVT.

The chain has TRBV30 and TRBJ1-3, with D possibly being TRBD1 (5 bases). The CDR3 has 15 residues. The V and J ends lost 0 bases and 3 bases respectively, with 12 bases between them. The germline CDR1 and CDR2 sequences are GTSNPN and SVGIG (reference sequence). CDR3 in amino acids: CAWSVQGNYGNTIYF. Here the CDR3 DNA reads TGTGCCTGGAGTGTCCAGGGAAATTATGGAAACACCATATATTTT.

The chain uses TRBV2 and TRBJ1-1; 8 nucleotides match TRBD1. Germline lookup yields CDR1 SNHLY and CDR2 FYNNEI. V shed 3 bases and J 7 bases; nucleotides not matched to a gene: 4. This CDR3 has 13 residues. The CDR3 coding sequence is TGTGCCAGCAGTGACAGGGGGCGATTTGAAGCTTTCTTT. Translated: CASSDRGRFEAFF.

This clone has a single count. The chain joins TRBV4-1 to TRBJ1-4; unclear D gene. Germline V gives CDR1 MGHRA, CDR2 YSYEKL. The CDR3 is 19 residues long. Trimming shortened V by 0 bases and J by 3 bases, and 20 bases separated the two germline ends. The CDR3 region is CASSQDVKVATRANEKLFF. In nucleotides, the CDR3 is TGCGCCAGCAGCCAAGATGTGAAGGTTGCGACGCGGGCTAATGAAAAACTGTTTTTT.